This is a list of T cell receptor beta chains from one sample in a study of shared clonotypes between healthy human individuals. Profiling relied on immunoSEQ multiplex PCR, and the TCRdb table lists in-frame clones only, not all of them. The sample contains more than 1.2 million clones, about 98.5% of which appear only once. The sequencing input was naive CD4+ T cells sorted from blood. All receptors come from a man aged 25 to 40 in good health. CDR3s include the opening cysteine and the closing phenylalanine or tryptophan. The D gene is left open where the match is weak. The size of a clone is reported for some rows only, either as once, few or many, or as a class for expanded clones.

J gene: TRBJ2-7; V gene: TRBV5-1; D gene: TRBD2; clone size: .; CDR3 protein: CASSASSGYEQYF; CDR3 DNA: TGCGCCAGCAGCGCATCTAGCGGTTACGAGCAGTACTTC
J gene: TRBJ2-1; V gene: TRBV10-3; D gene: .; clone size: .; CDR3 protein: CAISEGRGGGNEQFF; CDR3 DNA: TGTGCCATCAGTGAAGGTAGAGGGGGTGGGAATGAGCAGTTCTTC
J gene: TRBJ2-3; V gene: TRBV29-1; D gene: TRBD2; clone size: .; CDR3 protein: CSGSSGVNTDTQYF; CDR3 DNA: TGCAGCGGATCTAGCGGTGTCAACACAGATACGCAGTATTTT
J gene: TRBJ2-3; V gene: TRBV5-1; D gene: .; clone size: once; CDR3 protein: CASSLVTQNTDTQYF; CDR3 DNA: TGCGCCAGCAGCTTGGTAACCCAGAACACAGATACGCAGTATTTT
J gene: TRBJ2-5; V gene: TRBV6-5; D gene: TRBD2; clone size: .; CDR3 protein: CASRGLGTQYF; CDR3 DNA: TGTGCCAGCAGGGGACTAGGGACCCAGTACTTC
J gene: TRBJ1-3; V gene: TRBV7-9; D gene: TRBD1; clone size: .; CDR3 protein: CASSALGQSSGNTIYF; CDR3 DNA: TGTGCCAGCAGCGCCCTGGGACAGAGCTCTGGAAACACCATATATTTT
J gene: TRBJ1-1; V gene: TRBV15; D gene: TRBD1; clone size: .; CDR3 protein: CATRTGRERAEAFF; CDR3 DNA: TGTGCCACCCGGACAGGGCGAGAACGGGCTGAAGCTTTCTTT
J gene: TRBJ1-5; V gene: TRBV15; D gene: TRBD1; clone size: .; CDR3 protein: CATSTTGVYSNQPQHF; CDR3 DNA: TGTGCCACCAGCACGACAGGGGTTTATAGCAATCAGCCCCAGCATTTT
J gene: TRBJ2-3; V gene: TRBV5-1; D gene: .; clone size: .; CDR3 protein: CASSPVATSTDTQYF; CDR3 DNA: TGCGCCAGCAGCCCGGTGGCGACAAGTACAGATACGCAGTATTTT
J gene: TRBJ1-2; V gene: TRBV5-5; D gene: .; clone size: .; CDR3 protein: CASSLHPPGASGANYGYTF; CDR3 DNA: TGTGCCAGCAGCCTCCATCCCCCGGGGGCGTCTGGGGCTAACTATGGCTACACCTTC
J gene: TRBJ2-1; V gene: TRBV27; D gene: TRBD2; clone size: .; CDR3 protein: CASSLGGFLGLAGDIEQFF; CDR3 DNA: TGTGCCAGCAGTTTGGGCGGTTTTTTGGGACTAGCGGGAGATATTGAGCAGTTCTTC